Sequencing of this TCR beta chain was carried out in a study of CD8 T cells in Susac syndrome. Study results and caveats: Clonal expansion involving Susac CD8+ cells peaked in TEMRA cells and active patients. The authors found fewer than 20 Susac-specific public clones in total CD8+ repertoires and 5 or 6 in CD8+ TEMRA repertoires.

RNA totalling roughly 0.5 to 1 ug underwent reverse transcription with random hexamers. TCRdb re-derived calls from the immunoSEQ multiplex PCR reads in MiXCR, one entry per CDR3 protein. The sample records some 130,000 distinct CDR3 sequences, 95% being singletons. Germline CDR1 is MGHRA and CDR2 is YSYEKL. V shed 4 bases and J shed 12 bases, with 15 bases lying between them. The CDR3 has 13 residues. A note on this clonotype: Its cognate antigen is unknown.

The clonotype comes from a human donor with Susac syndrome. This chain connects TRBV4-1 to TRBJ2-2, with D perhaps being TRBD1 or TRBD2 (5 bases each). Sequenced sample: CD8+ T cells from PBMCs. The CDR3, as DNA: TGCGCCAGCAGCCCACTAGTGGGGGTGAAGCTGTTTTTT. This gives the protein CASSPLVGVKLFF.